The rows below give T cell receptor beta chains drawn from one sample of a study of vaccination effects on CD4 cells after COVID-19. Measured with immunoSEQ multiplex PCR; TCRdb has only the in-frame clones, and not every one. The table records 25,000 to 35,000 clones, roughly 70% of them present only once. No antigen is known for these receptors. The sample here was CD4+ T cells from PBMCs cultured with HCoV-NL63 spike peptides, taken after COVID-19 vaccination. The receptors were gathered from a human donor who received a COVID-19 vaccine. Both conserved end residues are trimmed from each CDR3. Fields, in order: V gene, J gene, CDR3 protein.

TRBV11-2,TRBJ2-2,ASSSRQDTGELF
TRBV19,TRBJ2-1,ASSRPGLVSNEQF
TRBV20-1,TRBJ2-1,SASGSRTSVFYNEQF
TRBV4-2,TRBJ2-3,ASSQEADDTDTQY
TRBV6-5,TRBJ2-4,ASSYYGVRAKNIQY
TRBV12-5,TRBJ1-2,ASGLVSDRGNGYT
TRBV6-6,TRBJ2-5,ASSLGKTQY
TRBV5-6,TRBJ1-2,ASSLNGRGTAYGYT
TRBV15,TRBJ2-5,ATSRAGVRETQY
TRBV5-1,TRBJ2-3,ASSSAGVTDTQY
TRBV11-1,TRBJ2-3,ASSPQGQGSTDTQY
TRBV19,TRBJ1-2,ACRQTLYGYT
TRBV9,TRBJ1-4,ASSVGTLNEKLF
TRBV4-1,TRBJ1-1,ASQSQGSRRTEAF
TRBV7-2,TRBJ2-5,ASSLDPGRQETQY
TRBV18,TRBJ2-1,ASSPTSLSSYNEQF
TRBV11-2,TRBJ2-2,ASSLDPSNGELF
TRBV13,TRBJ2-3,ASSLGGRTQY
TRBV13,TRBJ1-1,ASSLYRGPGTSTEAF
TRBV4-2,TRBJ1-4,ASSQGETGAEKLF
TRBV4-2,TRBJ2-1,ASSQDALARGDNEQF
TRBV20-1,TRBJ1-1,SARGVNTEAF
TRBV7-8,TRBJ2-7,ASSLVFSGGQRYEQY
TRBV5-4,TRBJ1-3,ASSPDRAYSGNTIY
TRBV27,TRBJ1-6,ASSLGRAPESPLH